This TCR beta chain derives from a study of blood T cells in healthy people across ages. Study results and limitations: With donor CMV status unknown, expanded clonotype changes were possibly confounded.

Every sample had a minimum of 6.5 million PBMCs isolated. The sample holds a few counts of this clonotype. The antigen is undetermined. Together with a sample-barcoded 5' primer, a J-beta primer mix was included in a second PCR lasting roughly 6 to 12 cycles. TCRdb analysed the 5' RACE reads with MiXCR anew, one entry per CDR3 protein. The repertoire holds some 1.8 million distinct CDR3 sequences, with around 40% as singletons. V lost 1 base, J lost 4 bases, and 11 bases lay in between. The CDR3 runs 16 residues. Germline assignment: CDR1 SGHTA and CDR2 FQGNSA. V is TRBV7-2 and J is TRBJ2-6, with D uncertain. Sequencing was carried out using blood. This receptor was taken from a human donor in good health. The CDR3 DNA follows: TGTGCCAGCAGCTTAGTTTGGGGATCCGGGGCCAACGTCCTGACTTTC. Protein: CASSLVWGSGANVLTF.